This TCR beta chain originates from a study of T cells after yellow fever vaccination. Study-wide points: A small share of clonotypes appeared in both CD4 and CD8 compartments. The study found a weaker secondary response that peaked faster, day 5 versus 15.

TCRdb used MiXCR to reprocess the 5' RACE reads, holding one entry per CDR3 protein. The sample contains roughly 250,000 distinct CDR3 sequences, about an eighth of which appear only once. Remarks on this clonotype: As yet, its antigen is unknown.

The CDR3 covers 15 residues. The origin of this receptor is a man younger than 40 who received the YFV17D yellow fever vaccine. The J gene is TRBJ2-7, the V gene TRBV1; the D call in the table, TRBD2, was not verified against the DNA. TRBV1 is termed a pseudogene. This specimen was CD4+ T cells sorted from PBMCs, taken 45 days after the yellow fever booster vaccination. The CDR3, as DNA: TGCACCAGCAGCCCCCGGACTAGCGGGCCCTACGAGCAGTACTTC. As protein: CTSSPRTSGPYEQYF.